Below are 21 T cell receptor beta chains sequenced from a single sample in a study of identical twins. From the 5' RACE reads, TCRdb called clonotypes with MiXCR, one entry per CDR3 protein. Of some 730,000 distinct CDR3 sequences listed, roughly 18% were seen once; the top ten hold about an eighth. These same data were also listed under a study on T cells expressing NK-cell markers.

The sequenced sample consisted of PBMCs. These receptor sequences come from a woman under 30 in good health.

This clonotype was recorded at least ten times. The V gene is TRBV2, the J gene TRBJ2-3; a weak D match, TRBD1 (7 bases). V lost 11 bases to trimming and J lost 3 bases, with 15 bases between them. Germline values: CDR1 SNHLY, CDR2 FYNNEI. This CDR3 has 13 residues. The CDR3 protein is CAQQAGGTDTQYF. The CDR3 DNA reads TGTGCCCAGCAGGCAGGGGGGACAGATACGCAGTATTTT. Filled out from reference TRBV2 and TRBJ2-3, the complete variable domain reads EPEVTQTPSHQVTQMGQEVILRCVPISNHLYFYWYRQILGQKVEFLVSFYNNEISEKSEIFDDQFSVERPDGSNFTLKIRSTKLEDSAMYFCAQQAGGTDTQYFGPGTRLTVL.

This clonotype has more than one count but fewer than ten. V usage is TRBV5-1 and J usage is TRBJ2-3; D possibly corresponds to TRBD1 (5 bases). V dropped 4 bases and J dropped 1 base, with 19 bases sitting between them. CDR1 SGHRS and CDR2 YFSETQ come from the germline V gene. The CDR3 runs to 17 residues. CDR3 bases: TGCGCCAGCAGCCCTGCCCGCAGGGCCACTGGCACAGATACGCAGTATTTT. It is translated as CASSPARRATGTDTQYF.

This clonotype was detected only a few times. The chain uses TRBV9 and TRBJ2-1; 11 positions match TRBD2. Per the germline V gene, CDR1 is SGDLS and CDR2 is YYNGEE. This CDR3 spans 17 amino acids. With V trimmed by 4 bases and J by 4 bases, 10 bases remained unmatched. The DNA of the CDR3 is TGTGCCAGCAGCTCTGATATAGCGGGGGGGAGTTACAATGAGCAGTTCTTC. Residues: CASSSDIAGGSYNEQFF. Together with reference TRBV9 and TRBJ2-1, the CDR3 gives the full variable domain: DSGVTQTPKHLITATGQRVTLRCSPRSGDLSVYWYQQSLDQGLQFLIQYYNGEERAKGNILERFSAQQFPDLHSELNLSSLELGDSALYFCASSSDIAGGSYNEQFFGPGTRLTVL.

CDR3 protein: CASSPGGWNTEAFF. The CDR3, as DNA: TGTGCCAGCAGTCCAGGGGGTTGGAACACTGAAGCTTTCTTT. The chain links TRBV6-1 to TRBJ1-1; TRBD1 aligns across 7 bases. CDR1 MNHNS and CDR2 SASEGT come from the germline V gene. J lost 1 base, V lost 5 bases, and 4 bases had no gene match. This CDR3 has 14 amino acids.

This clonotype was counted between two and nine times. Here the CDR3 reads CASSQHGGYEQYF. In DNA, the CDR3 is TGTGCCAGCAGCCAACATGGGGGCTACGAGCAGTACTTC. V and J are TRBV7-9 and TRBJ2-7, with D possibly being TRBD1 or TRBD2 (5 bases each). The V and J ends lost 5 bases and 3 bases respectively, with 11 bases between them. The CDR3 has 13 amino acids. Germline V lookup: CDR1 SEHNR, CDR2 FQNEAQ (reference sequence).

Notes on this clonotype: A junction boundary mismatches the germline segment, possibly from a read error. The chain couples TRBV5-6 to TRBJ2-7, with D possibly being TRBD1 (6 bases). The V gene's germline CDR1 is SGHDT and CDR2 YYEEEE. The CDR3 is 13 amino acids. In DNA, the CDR3 is TGTGCCATCAGCTGGGGGCCCCACTACGAGCAGTACTTC. Its translation is CAISWGPHYEQYF.

In this sample, this clonotype turned up a few times. This chain uses TRBV29-1 with TRBJ2-1; D may match TRBD1 or TRBD2 (5 bases each). CDR1 SQVTM and CDR2 ANQGSEA come from the germline V gene. V lost 7 bases and J 3 bases, leaving 16 bases between the germline ends. The CDR3 runs to 14 residues. CDR3: CSARGAGIYNEQFF. The DNA for the CDR3 is TGCAGCGCCCGAGGGGCAGGGATCTACAATGAGCAGTTCTTC.

This clonotype was observed a few times. J is TRBJ2-4 and V is TRBV20-1, with D possibly TRBD1 on 6 matching bases. The V gene's germline CDR1 is DFQATT and CDR2 SNEGSKA (reference sequence). The CDR3 consists of 14 residues. The V end lost 3 bases, the J end lost 5 bases, and 14 bases lay between the germline ends. For the CDR3, the DNA is TGCAGTGCTAGTTTGTGGGACACCGAAAACATTCAGTACTTC. This encodes CSASLWDTENIQYF.

This clonotype appeared a few times. The J gene is TRBJ2-7, the V gene TRBV10-3; 14 bases are a match to TRBD2. This CDR3 contains 16 residues. Germline V CDR1 and CDR2: ENHRY, SYGVKD. Losses at the gene ends were 10 bases for V and 8 bases for J; bases not matched to a gene: 16. This chain's CDR3 is CARTKTGTSGSNKQYF. In DNA form, the CDR3 reads TGTGCCAGGACGAAAACCGGGACTAGCGGGAGTAATAAGCAGTACTTC.

This sequence joins TRBV11-1 and TRBJ1-1, with D possibly matching TRBD1 (5 bases). Per the germline V gene, CDR1 is SGHAT and CDR2 is FQDESV (reference sequence). V was trimmed by 5 bases and J by 2 bases, leaving 24 bases between them. CDR3 length: 18 residues. CDR3: CASSPVAGGRGVNTEAFF. CDR3 nucleotides: TGTGCCAGCAGCCCGGTGGCAGGTGGTCGGGGGGTAAACACTGAAGCTTTCTTT.

Here the CDR3 DNA reads TGCAGTGCTAGAAAGGCAGGGCCTGGCTACACCTTC. Translation: CSARKAGPGYTF. The V call is TRBV20-1, the J call TRBJ1-2; weak D call: TRBD1 (5 bases). Trimming left V 2 bases short and J 7 bases short, with 11 bases between. Germline-derived CDR1 and CDR2 are DFQATT and SNEGSKA (reference sequence). The CDR3 spans 12 residues.

CDR3 sequence reads: CASSQDTAWDEQYF. CDR3 coding DNA: TGCGCCAGCAGCCAAGATACGGCGTGGGACGAGCAGTACTTC. The rearrangement links TRBV4-3 to TRBJ2-7, with D unresolved. The V gene's germline CDR1 is LGHNA and CDR2 YSLEER. The length of the CDR3 is 14 residues. Trimming cost V 0 bases and J 5 bases, with 11 bases left between them.

This clonotype was seen a few times. V is TRBV9 and J is TRBJ1-6, with D possibly matching TRBD1 (5 bases). The CDR3 length is 15 residues. Germline V CDR1 and CDR2: SGDLS, YYNGEE. V was trimmed by 1 base and J by 8 bases, leaving 13 bases between them. CDR3 loop: CASSVLAGGDSPLHF. Written as DNA, the CDR3 is TGTGCCAGCAGCGTACTGGCTGGGGGTGATTCACCCCTCCACTTT. Supplemented by reference TRBV9 and TRBJ1-6, the full variable domain reads DSGVTQTPKHLITATGQRVTLRCSPRSGDLSVYWYQQSLDQGLQFLIQYYNGEERAKGNILERFSAQQFPDLHSELNLSSLELGDSALYFCASSVLAGGDSPLHFGNGTRLTVT.

This chain links TRBV6-2 or TRBV6-3 with TRBJ2-3, with 7 bases fitting TRBD2. The V gene end was trimmed by 6 bases and the J gene end by 6 bases; junction bases not matched to a gene: 9. The CDR3 consists of 14 residues. Germline V gene sequence: CDR1 MNHEY, CDR2 SVGEGT. CDR3 sequence reads: CASRKAGVADTQYF. The CDR3 nucleotides are TGTGCCAGCAGGAAGGCGGGAGTGGCGGATACGCAGTATTTT.

This chain uses TRBV5-1 with TRBJ2-7, with TRBD2 matching 12 bases. The CDR3 loop spans 14 amino acids. From germline, CDR1 is SGHRS and CDR2 YFSETQ. Trimming at V came to 7 bases and at J to 4 bases, leaving 6 bases not matched to a gene. CDR3 nucleotide sequence: TGCGCCAGCGGATCCGGGACTAGCGGGTACGAGCAGTACTTC. Residues: CASGSGTSGYEQYF.

The rearrangement links TRBV20-1 to TRBJ2-1, with 7 positions matching TRBD2. This CDR3 is 13 amino acids long. The germline CDR1 and CDR2 sequences are DFQATT and SNEGSKA (reference sequence). V lost 5 bases and J lost 4; bases outside the gene matches: 5. The CDR3 loop is CSALGLDYNEQFF. CDR3 DNA sequence: TGCAGTGCTCTAGGACTAGATTACAATGAGCAGTTCTTC.

The chain couples TRBV3-1 to TRBJ2-7; D uncertain. CDR3 length: 13 residues. Germline V lookup: CDR1 LGHDT, CDR2 YNNKEL (reference sequence). V lost 0 bases and J lost 7, with 10 bases in between. For the CDR3, the DNA is TGTGCCAGCAGCCAAGACGGGCCGGAGGAGCAGTACTTC. Translated, it gives CASSQDGPEEQYF.

This clonotype was observed a handful of times. The rearrangement uses TRBV24-1 and TRBJ2-5, with TRBD1 matching 7 bases. The CDR3 totals 15 residues. After removal of 4 bases from V and 0 bases from J, the junction contained 4 bases not matched to a gene. Germline V lookup: CDR1 KGHDR, CDR2 SFDVKD. The CDR3 spells CATSEPDRYQETQYF. The DNA of the CDR3 is TGTGCCACCAGTGAGCCGGACAGGTACCAAGAGACCCAGTACTTC.

This clonotype has more than one count but fewer than ten. The chain carries TRBV2 and TRBJ2-6; D gene ambiguous. V was shortened by 8 bases and J by 0 bases, with 8 bases between the two germline ends. Germline V gives CDR1 SNHLY, CDR2 FYNNEI. The CDR3 spans 14 residues. The CDR3 loop is CASVGTSGANVLTF. The CDR3 DNA reads TGTGCCAGCGTGGGTACCTCTGGGGCCAACGTCCTGACTTTC.

The rearrangement joins TRBV9 to TRBJ2-2; D is perhaps TRBD1 (5 bases). Germline-derived CDR1 and CDR2 are SGDLS and YYNGEE. V gave up 0 bases and J gave up 4 bases, with 10 bases separating them. CDR3 size: 15 residues. CDR3 protein: CASSVEQDGTGELFF. CDR3 DNA sequence: TGTGCCAGCAGCGTAGAACAGGACGGCACCGGGGAGCTGTTTTTT.

This clonotype was found a few times. The chain links TRBV7-2 to TRBJ2-5; possibly TRBD1 or TRBD2 for D (6 bases each). With 4 bases removed from V and 2 bases from J, the gap between germline ends came to 14 bases. This CDR3 has 15 amino acids. Looked up from germline, CDR1 is SGHTA and CDR2 is FQGNSA. CDR3 amino acids: CASSSGAAQQETQYF. The CDR3 region has the DNA TGTGCCAGCAGCTCGGGGGCGGCCCAACAAGAGACCCAGTACTTC.